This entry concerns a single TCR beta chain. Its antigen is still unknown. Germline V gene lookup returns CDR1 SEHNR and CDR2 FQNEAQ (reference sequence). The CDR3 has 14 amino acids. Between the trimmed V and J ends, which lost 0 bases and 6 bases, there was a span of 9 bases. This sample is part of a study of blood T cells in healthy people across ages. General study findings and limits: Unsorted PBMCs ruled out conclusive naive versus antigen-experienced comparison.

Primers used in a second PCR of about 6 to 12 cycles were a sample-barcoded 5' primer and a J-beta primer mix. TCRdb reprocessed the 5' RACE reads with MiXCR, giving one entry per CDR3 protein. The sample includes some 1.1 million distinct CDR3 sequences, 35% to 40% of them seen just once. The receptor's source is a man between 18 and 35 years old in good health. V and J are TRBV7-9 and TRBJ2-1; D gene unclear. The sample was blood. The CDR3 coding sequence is TGTGCCAGCAGCTTAGCGCTCAGCAGCAATGAGCAGTTCTTC. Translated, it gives CASSLALSSNEQFF.